Described below is a single TCR beta chain sequence and its context. In its sample, this clone was seen a few times. It has no known antigen specificity. No base qualities exist here, and no much larger clone lies one base off it. The donors were included in the validation cohort of 100 to 150 subjects, a group kept apart from the approximately 670-subject first cohort. This sample is part of a study of cytomegalovirus exposure and HLA in healthy donors (dated by TCRdb to the late 2010s). Describing the broader study: According to a later analysis, one platform produced both the 120 validation repertoires and the 700 or so repertoires of the first cohort. The study combined high-throughput TCR immunosequencing, statistical association of individual TCRs with disease status, and machine learning to predict cytomegalovirus infection status. In addition to the first cohort of roughly 700 subjects, a separate validation cohort of 120 different subjects was used. The study aimed to test whether cataloging public T cell receptors could reveal signatures of past pathogen exposure.

The germline V gene (reference sequence) supplies CDR1 GTSNPN and CDR2 SVGIG. Compared with germline, V lacks 1 base and J lacks 3 bases; bases without a gene match: 3. The CDR3 holds 13 amino acids from the cysteine to the phenylalanine. The read is trimmed to its CDR3 DNA, 39 bases read in frame from base 1. Receptor amplification or capture employed the immunoSEQ multiplex PCR assay. Per the source publication's procedure: A statistical classification framework was built to diagnose cytomegalovirus status from the catalog of TCR beta chain sequences. The source is immuneACCESS, and TCRdb retained only in-frame sequences with V and J called. Part of the clones is not carried over; for the studies checked, unresolved V genes explain less than half of this, and the remainder is unexplained. That table supplies the V and J calls and clone size; D and trimming were determined from the DNA. For this sample there are approximately 88,000 clones; 84% appear just once. Of the sample, about 12% falls within the top ten clones.

The study at large found these results: According to the authors, the approach could potentially be generalized to other disease states and immunological phenotypes. Most TCR sequences were observed very rarely across donors, whereas some public TCRs were present in many individuals. The validation cohort had no HLA typing available for a later analysis, so co-occurrence within that cohort was assessed over all 110 or so repertoires. A later analysis found that TCRs clustered in the first cohort also tended to co-occur in the 95 to 150 validation repertoires, with just under 95% of cluster scores above 0. Cytomegalovirus status was reported to be diagnosed by the classifier with high specificity and sensitivity in both the original and validation cohorts. A few of the identified cytomegalovirus-associated TCR beta chains were confirmed in vitro to be specific for cytomegalovirus antigens. A total of 150 or so TCR beta chains were listed by the study as associated with cytomegalovirus.

Sequencing input: PBMCs. The chain uses TRBV30 and TRBJ2-7, with TRBD1 matching 7 junction bases. This receptor was identified in a young woman in good health and CMV-seropositive. For the CDR3, the sequence is CAWSEGAVYEQYF. Here is the DNA: TGTGCCTGGAGTGAGGGGGCGGTCTACGAGCAGTACTTC.